This T cell receptor beta chain comes out of a study of PD-1 blockade in classical Hodgkin lymphoma (dated by TCRdb to the early 2020s). Regarding the study in general: The study used TCR beta sequencing and CyTOF to define a peripheral blood immune signature of response to PD-1 blockade in classical Hodgkin lymphoma.

The Qiagen DNeasy kit was used to extract genomic DNA both from unsorted PBMCs and from the negatively selected CD4+ and CD8+ fractions. Using primers that anneal to V and J segments, immunoSEQ multiplex PCR amplified the TCR beta CDR3 regions. A synthetic immune receptor repertoire was used to minimize amplification bias, and remaining bias was computationally removed after sequencing. The study's own analysis went as follows. Custom Python scripts were used to quantify repertoire diversity as the Shannon entropy index. Unsorted, CD4+ and CD8+ repertoires were examined separately, except in combined analyses, for which CD4+ and CD8+ sequences were merged in silico. TCRdb mirrors the immuneACCESS table, restricted to in-frame sequences. Some clones are absent from its copies; in checked studies, under half trace to an unresolved V gene, and the reason for the others is unknown. That table supplies the V and J calls and clone size; D and trimming were determined from the DNA. The sample includes fewer than 35,000 clones, with just over 90% observed a single time. Jointly, the top ten make up 3.5% to 4% of the sample.

Between the V and J ends, shortened by 6 bases and 5 bases respectively, the junction contains 13 bases. From a lookup of the germline V gene, CDR1 and CDR2 are MNHNS and SASEGT. The CDR3 goes from the cysteine to the phenylalanine over 13 residues. The entry retains the CDR3 DNA only, 39 bases that are in frame from base 1. The time point label here, explained by the study, means: newly diagnosed, previously untreated cHL patient sample. As a comparison group for the relapsed/refractory trial patients, PBMCs from patients with newly diagnosed, previously untreated classical Hodgkin lymphoma were sequenced. Peripheral blood was collected in 8 mL Vacutainer Cell Preparation Tubes, from which PBMCs were isolated by centrifugation and then cryopreserved. A remark on this clone: Which antigen it targets is not known. No clone much larger than this one lies a single base away; base qualities are absent.

General findings and caveats noted by the study authors: The study was restricted to a single clinical trial cohort, and the causes of repertoire differences, possibly disease activity or prior therapy, were left undefined. Baseline TCR diversity was reported to be lower in newly diagnosed patients than in healthy donors and to be lower still in relapsed/refractory patients.

This sequence was found in a human donor with classical Hodgkin lymphoma. The sequence joins TRBV6-1 to TRBJ2-5; D gene: possibly TRBD1, on 6 matching bases. Sequenced sample: peripheral blood mononuclear cells (PBMCs). The nucleotides are TGTGCCAGCAGGAACAGGGTGGCCGAGACCCAGTACTTC. Translation gives CASRNRVAETQYF.